This T cell receptor (beta chain) was identified in a study of blood T cell repertoires in COVID-19. Overall study context: Sites across the United States, Italy and Spain contributed samples from acute and convalescent COVID-19. T cells, B-cell-depleted T cells, or PBMCs provided the cDNA or gDNA that served as material.

How the authors handled the data: Estimated nucleated cell counts came from reference gene primer amplification. Clones were read by immunoSEQ multiplex PCR, and TCRdb kept only the in-frame ones, dropping some. V and J calls and clone size are copied from that table; D and trimming were computed from the DNA. The sample holds around 40,000 clones, roughly 85% seen once. The CDR3 is 14 residues long. The ends were cut back, 1 base at V and 2 bases at J, with 7 bases in the middle. Germline CDR1 is MGHRA and CDR2 is YSYEKL. The TCR was taken from a human donor in a cohort sampled during active COVID-19. The specimen was peripheral blood. The chain couples TRBV4-1 to TRBJ2-3; D is perhaps TRBD2 (5 bases). CDR3 in DNA: TGCGCCAGCAGCCAAGCAGCGGCCACAGATACGCAGTATTTT. Residues: CASSQAAATDTQYF.